One T cell receptor beta chain is described in this entry. Recovered status in Cohort 3 required two negative PCRs, clearance, or symptom resolution. The data derive from a study of blood T cell repertoires in COVID-19. Whole-study context: The origin of the acute and convalescent COVID-19 samples was the United States, Italy and Spain.

This CDR3 comprises 15 residues. Trimming pared 1 base from V and 0 bases from J, leaving 6 bases between. Germline CDR1 is SGHAT and CDR2 is FQNNGV. In the source study's methods: The assay estimated nucleated cells by amplifying reference gene primers. Some clones are missing from TCRdb's copy, which holds only in-frame ones; the method was immunoSEQ multiplex PCR. Clone size and V and J calls were adopted from that table, with D and trimming inferred from the DNA. The table shows fewer than 400,000 clones, with around 90% occurring only once. This clonotype originated in a man aged 55 to 70 who had recovered from COVID-19. The sequencing input was PBMCs or T cells enriched from blood (not recorded which). The V call is TRBV11-2, the J call TRBJ2-2; D is unresolved. The CDR3 coding sequence is TGTGCCAGCAGCTTAGTCAGGACGAACACCGGGGAGCTGTTTTTT. It specifies CASSLVRTNTGELFF.